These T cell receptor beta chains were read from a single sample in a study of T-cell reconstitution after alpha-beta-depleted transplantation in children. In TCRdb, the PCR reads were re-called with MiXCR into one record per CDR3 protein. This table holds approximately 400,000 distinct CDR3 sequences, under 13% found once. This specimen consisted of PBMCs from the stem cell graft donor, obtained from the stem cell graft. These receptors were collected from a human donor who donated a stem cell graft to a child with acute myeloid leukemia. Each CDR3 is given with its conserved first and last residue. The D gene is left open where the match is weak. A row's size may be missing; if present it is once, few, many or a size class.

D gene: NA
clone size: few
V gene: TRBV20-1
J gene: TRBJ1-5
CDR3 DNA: TGCAGTGCTAGAGACGTGGCAGGGGGCAATCAGCCCCAGCATTTT
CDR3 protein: CSARDVAGGNQPQHF

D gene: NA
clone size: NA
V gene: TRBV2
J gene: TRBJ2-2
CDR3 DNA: TGTGCCAGCAGCGAACAGGGAGGCACCGGGGAGCTGTTTTTT
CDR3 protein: CASSEQGGTGELFF

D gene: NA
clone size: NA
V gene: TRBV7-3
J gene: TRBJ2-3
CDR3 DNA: TGTGCCAGCAGCTTAAAGCCGGGAGTGAGCACAGATACGCAGTATTTT
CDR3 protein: CASSLKPGVSTDTQYF

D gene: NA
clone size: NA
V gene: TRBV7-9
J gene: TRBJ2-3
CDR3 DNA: TGTGCCAGCAGAGGCTCCGAACGATCCTTAAGAGATACGCAGTATTTT
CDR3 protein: CASRGSERSLRDTQYF

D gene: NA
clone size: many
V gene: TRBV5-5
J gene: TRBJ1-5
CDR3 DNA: TGTGCCAGCAGCTTGTGGGGGGCGGGTCAGCCCCAGCATTTT
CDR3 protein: CASSLWGAGQPQHF

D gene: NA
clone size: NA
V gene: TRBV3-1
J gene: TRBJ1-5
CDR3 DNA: TGTGCCAGCAGCCAAGATATTCGTCAGCCCCAGCATTTT
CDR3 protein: CASSQDIRQPQHF

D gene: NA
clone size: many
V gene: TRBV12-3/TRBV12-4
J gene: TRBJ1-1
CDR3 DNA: TGTGCCAGCAGAGAACGGACGGCGAACACTGAAGCTTTCTTT
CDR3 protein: CASRERTANTEAFF

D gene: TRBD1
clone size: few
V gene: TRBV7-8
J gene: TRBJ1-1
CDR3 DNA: TGTGCCAGCAGCTTAGTAACAGGGGGGAACACTGAAGCTTTCTTT
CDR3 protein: CASSLVTGGNTEAFF

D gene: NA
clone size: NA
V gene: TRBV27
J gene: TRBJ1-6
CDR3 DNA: TGTGCCAGCAGTTTTACGGGGGGAAGGGGGAATTCACCCCTCCACTTT
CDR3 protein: CASSFTGGRGNSPLHF

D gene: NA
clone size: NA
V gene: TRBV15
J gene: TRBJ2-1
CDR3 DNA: TGTGCCACCAGCAGAGCGGGACGGGAGCATGAGCAGTTCTTC
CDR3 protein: CATSRAGREHEQFF

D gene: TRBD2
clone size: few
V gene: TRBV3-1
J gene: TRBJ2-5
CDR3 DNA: TGTGCCAGCAGCACTACAGCGGGAGCCTCCGAGACCCAGTACTTC
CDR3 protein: CASSTTAGASETQYF

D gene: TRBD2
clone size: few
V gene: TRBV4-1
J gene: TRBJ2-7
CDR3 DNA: TGCGCCAGCAGCCAGGAAACGACTAGCGGGAGTAGGGGCCCTTACGAGCAGTACTTC
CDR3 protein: CASSQETTSGSRGPYEQYF

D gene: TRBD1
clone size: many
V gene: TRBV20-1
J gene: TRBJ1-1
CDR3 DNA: TGCAGTGCTAGTGAGGACAGGGGGGGAACTGAAGCTTTCTTT
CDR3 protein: CSASEDRGGTEAFF

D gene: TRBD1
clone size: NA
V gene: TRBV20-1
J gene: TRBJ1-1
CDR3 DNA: TGCAGTGCCGCGACAGGGAGGAACACTGAAGCTTTCTTT
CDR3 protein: CSAATGRNTEAFF

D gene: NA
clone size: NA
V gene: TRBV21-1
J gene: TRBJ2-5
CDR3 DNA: TGTGCCAGCAGCCCCCCTTTGGGGCGGGGAGAGACCCAGTACTTC
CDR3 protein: CASSPPLGRGETQYF

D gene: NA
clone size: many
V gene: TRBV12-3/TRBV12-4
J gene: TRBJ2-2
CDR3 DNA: TGTGCCAGCAGTTTGACCGGGGTTTCCGGGGAGCTGTTTTTT
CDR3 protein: CASSLTGVSGELFF

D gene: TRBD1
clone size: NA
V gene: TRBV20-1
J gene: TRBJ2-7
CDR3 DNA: TGCAGTGCCCTTCGGGACAGGGATGTCCACGAGCAGTACTTC
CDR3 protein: CSALRDRDVHEQYF

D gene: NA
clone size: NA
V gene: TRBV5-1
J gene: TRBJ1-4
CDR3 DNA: TGCGCCAGCTCGACGCGGGGGGTTGGTGAAAAACTGTTTTTT
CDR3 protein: CASSTRGVGEKLFF

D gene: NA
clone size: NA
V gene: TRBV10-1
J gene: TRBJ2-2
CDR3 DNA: TGCGCCAGCAGTGGATCGGCAGACTACACCGGGGAGCTGTTTTTT
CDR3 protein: CASSGSADYTGELFF

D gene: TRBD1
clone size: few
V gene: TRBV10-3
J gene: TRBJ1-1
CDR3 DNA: TGTGCCATCAGTGAGTCGGGACAGGGGGCCACTGAAGCTTTCTTT
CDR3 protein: CAISESGQGATEAFF

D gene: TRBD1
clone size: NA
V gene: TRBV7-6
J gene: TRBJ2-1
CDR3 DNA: TGTGCCAGCAGCTTAGTGGCCCGGGACAGGGGGGTTGAGCAGTTCTTC
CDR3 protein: CASSLVARDRGVEQFF

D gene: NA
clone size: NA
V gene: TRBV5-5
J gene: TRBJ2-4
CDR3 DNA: TGTGCCAGCAGCCTGGGGCTCCCCCTGGGCATTCAGTACTTC
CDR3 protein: CASSLGLPLGIQYF

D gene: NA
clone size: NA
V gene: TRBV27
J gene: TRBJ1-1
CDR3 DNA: TGTGCCAGCAGTTTTACAGGGCTGAACACTGAAGCTTTCTTT
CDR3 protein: CASSFTGLNTEAFF

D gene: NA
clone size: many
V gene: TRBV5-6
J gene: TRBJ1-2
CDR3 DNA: TGTGCCAGCAGCCCTCAGATGGATGGCTACACCTTC
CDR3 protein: CASSPQMDGYTF

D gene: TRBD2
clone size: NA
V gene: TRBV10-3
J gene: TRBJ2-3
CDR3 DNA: TGTGCCATCAGTGGCCAGCGGGGGGTCACAGATACGCAGTATTTT
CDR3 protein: CAISGQRGVTDTQYF

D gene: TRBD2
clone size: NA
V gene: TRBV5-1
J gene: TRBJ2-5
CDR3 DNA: TGCGCCAGCAGCTCCAGCGGGGGGGCGGTTCGGGAGACCCAGTACTTC
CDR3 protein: CASSSSGGAVRETQYF

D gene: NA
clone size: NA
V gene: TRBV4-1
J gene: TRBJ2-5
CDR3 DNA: TGCGCCAGCAGGGCGGAACCTCAAGAGACCCAGTACTTC
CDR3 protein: CASRAEPQETQYF

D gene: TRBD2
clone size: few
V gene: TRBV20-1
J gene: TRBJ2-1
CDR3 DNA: TGCAGTGCCCCAACTAGCGGGAGGAATGATGAGCAGTTCTTC
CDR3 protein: CSAPTSGRNDEQFF

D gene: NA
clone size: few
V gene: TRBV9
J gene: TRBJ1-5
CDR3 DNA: TGTGCCAGCAGCGTCTCTCCGAGCAATCAGCCCCAGCATTTT
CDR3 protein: CASSVSPSNQPQHF

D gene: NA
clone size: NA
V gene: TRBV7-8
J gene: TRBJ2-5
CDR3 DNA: TGTGCCAGCAGCTTAAGACAGCCCCGGGAGACCCAGTACTTC
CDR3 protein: CASSLRQPRETQYF

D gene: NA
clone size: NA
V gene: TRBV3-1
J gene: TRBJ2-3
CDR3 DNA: TGTGCCAGCGATGACTCAAGCACAGATACGCAGTATTTT
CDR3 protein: CASDDSSTDTQYF

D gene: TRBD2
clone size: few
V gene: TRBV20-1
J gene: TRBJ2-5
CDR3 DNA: TGCAGTGCTAGTTGGGGTGGGAGGGAAGAGACCCAGTACTTC
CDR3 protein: CSASWGGREETQYF

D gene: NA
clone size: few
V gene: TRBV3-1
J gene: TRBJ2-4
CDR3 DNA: TGTGCCAGCAGCCAAGGGAACAGAAAAAACATTCAGTACTTC
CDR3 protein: CASSQGNRKNIQYF

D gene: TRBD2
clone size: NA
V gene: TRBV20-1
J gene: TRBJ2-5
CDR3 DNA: TGCAGTGCTAGACTCGCGGGAGGGGATCTGGGGACCCAGTACTTC
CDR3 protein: CSARLAGGDLGTQYF

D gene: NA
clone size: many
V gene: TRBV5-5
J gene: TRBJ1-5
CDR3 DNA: TGTGCCAGCAGCTTGATTGAAGGTATCAATCAGCCCCAGCATTTT
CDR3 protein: CASSLIEGINQPQHF

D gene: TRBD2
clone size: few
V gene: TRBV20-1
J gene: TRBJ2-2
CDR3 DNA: TGCAGTGCTAGAAAGCGGGGTAGTACCGGGGAGCTGTTTTTT
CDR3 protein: CSARKRGSTGELFF

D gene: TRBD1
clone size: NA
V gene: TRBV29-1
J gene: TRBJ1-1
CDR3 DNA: TGCAGCGTCGCGACAGGGGCGGCGGACACTGAAGCTTTCTTT
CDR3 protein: CSVATGAADTEAFF

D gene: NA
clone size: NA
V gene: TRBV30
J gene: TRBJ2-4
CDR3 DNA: TGTGCCTGGAGTGACAAGACCAAAAACATTCAGTACTTC
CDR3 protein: CAWSDKTKNIQYF

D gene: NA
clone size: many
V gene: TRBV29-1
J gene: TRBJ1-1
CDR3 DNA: TGCAGCGTTTCCAGGGGCACTGAAGCTTTCTTT
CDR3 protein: CSVSRGTEAFF

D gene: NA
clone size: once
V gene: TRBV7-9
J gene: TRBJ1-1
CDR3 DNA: TGTGCCAGCAGCTTAGTAACAGGGAATCGGCTGAACACTGAAGCTTTCTTT
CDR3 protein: CASSLVTGNRLNTEAFF

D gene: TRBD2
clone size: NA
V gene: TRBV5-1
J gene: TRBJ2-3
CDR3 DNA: TGCGCCAGCACCCTAGCGGGAGGATCAGATACGCAGTATTTT
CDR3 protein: CASTLAGGSDTQYF